These T cell receptor beta chains were read from a single sample in a study of blood T cell repertoires in COVID-19. Data came from immunoSEQ multiplex PCR; TCRdb stores just in-frame clones and leaves some out. This sample carries about 160,000 clones, 82% of them seen once, and the ten largest clones take about 10%. Sequenced material: peripheral blood. These TCRs come from a woman aged 80 or over with active or convalescent COVID-19. CDR3s include the opening cysteine and the closing phenylalanine or tryptophan. D genes are given only for firm matches. The listing skips clone size in some rows; elsewhere it reads once, few, many or a size class.

v_call: TRBV7-9; clone_size: NA; cdr3_length: 15; d_call: TRBD2; j_call: TRBJ2-7; cdr3_nt: TGTGCCAGCAGCTTAGAGGGTAGCGGGAGTATTGAGCAGTACTTC; cdr3_aa: CASSLEGSGSIEQYF
v_call: TRBV19; clone_size: NA; cdr3_length: 13; d_call: NA; j_call: TRBJ1-1; cdr3_nt: TGTGCCAGTAGTATAACCGGGGGCACTGAAGCTTTCTTT; cdr3_aa: CASSITGGTEAFF
v_call: TRBV27; clone_size: NA; cdr3_length: 15; d_call: TRBD2; j_call: TRBJ2-1; cdr3_nt: TGTGCCAGCAGTCGAGCGGGAGTAATGTACAATGAGCAGTTCTTC; cdr3_aa: CASSRAGVMYNEQFF
v_call: TRBV5-6; clone_size: once; cdr3_length: 14; d_call: NA; j_call: TRBJ2-5; cdr3_nt: TGTGCCAGCAGCTTGGGAAGGGGCCAAGAGACCCAGTACTTC; cdr3_aa: CASSLGRGQETQYF
v_call: TRBV25-1; clone_size: NA; cdr3_length: 14; d_call: NA; j_call: TRBJ2-7; cdr3_nt: TGTGCCAGCAGTGAATCTGGCAGAGGGTACGAGCAGTACTTC; cdr3_aa: CASSESGRGYEQYF
v_call: TRBV7-9; clone_size: NA; cdr3_length: 14; d_call: TRBD1; j_call: TRBJ2-7; cdr3_nt: TGTGCCAGCAGCCCCCGGGACAGGTTACCCGAGCAGTACTTC; cdr3_aa: CASSPRDRLPEQYF
v_call: TRBV20-1; clone_size: NA; cdr3_length: 9; d_call: NA; j_call: TRBJ1-1; cdr3_nt: TGCAGTGTAACAACTGAAGCTTTCTTT; cdr3_aa: CSVTTEAFF
v_call: TRBV24-1; clone_size: NA; cdr3_length: 14; d_call: NA; j_call: TRBJ2-2; cdr3_nt: TGTGCCACCAGTGATCCCGGGGATACCGGGGAGCTGTTTTTT; cdr3_aa: CATSDPGDTGELFF
v_call: TRBV6-6; clone_size: NA; cdr3_length: 13; d_call: NA; j_call: TRBJ2-7; cdr3_nt: TGTGCCAGCAGTTACTCCAGATACTACGAGCAGTACTTC; cdr3_aa: CASSYSRYYEQYF
v_call: TRBV14; clone_size: few; cdr3_length: 14; d_call: NA; j_call: TRBJ1-1; cdr3_nt: TGTGCCAGCAGCTTCTATAGGGGGGGCACTGAAGCTTTCTTT; cdr3_aa: CASSFYRGGTEAFF
v_call: TRBV29-1; clone_size: few; cdr3_length: 13; d_call: TRBD1; j_call: TRBJ1-2; cdr3_nt: TGCAGCGTTGCACAGGGGGCTAACTATGGCTACACCTTC; cdr3_aa: CSVAQGANYGYTF
v_call: TRBV5-6; clone_size: NA; cdr3_length: 14; d_call: TRBD1; j_call: TRBJ2-3; cdr3_nt: TGTGCCAGCAGCGACGGACAGGGGACAGATACGCAGTATTTT; cdr3_aa: CASSDGQGTDTQYF
v_call: TRBV28; clone_size: NA; cdr3_length: 15; d_call: TRBD1; j_call: TRBJ1-1; cdr3_nt: TGTGCCAGCAGTGGGCCGGGACAGCCGAACACTGAAGCTTTCTTT; cdr3_aa: CASSGPGQPNTEAFF
v_call: TRBV28; clone_size: NA; cdr3_length: 18; d_call: TRBD2; j_call: TRBJ2-3; cdr3_nt: TGTGCCAGCACCTTTAGGGCTAGCGGGGTTCGTAGCACAGATACGCAGTATTTT; cdr3_aa: CASTFRASGVRSTDTQYF
v_call: TRBV10-3; clone_size: NA; cdr3_length: 16; d_call: NA; j_call: TRBJ1-2; cdr3_nt: TGTGCCATCAGTGAGTCTACGGGGGGTCCAAACTATGGCTACACCTTC; cdr3_aa: CAISESTGGPNYGYTF
v_call: TRBV20-1; clone_size: NA; cdr3_length: 13; d_call: NA; j_call: TRBJ2-7; cdr3_nt: TGCAGTGCTAGTAGCAGGCAGATATACGAGCAGTACTTC; cdr3_aa: CSASSRQIYEQYF
v_call: TRBV5-1; clone_size: NA; cdr3_length: 14; d_call: TRBD2; j_call: TRBJ2-7; cdr3_nt: TGCGCCAGCAAACTACTAGCGGCAAGCTACGAGCAGTACTTC; cdr3_aa: CASKLLAASYEQYF
v_call: TRBV6-5; clone_size: NA; cdr3_length: 14; d_call: TRBD1; j_call: TRBJ2-7; cdr3_nt: TGTGCCAGCACCCCGGGACAGGGTTTCTACGAGCAGTACTTC; cdr3_aa: CASTPGQGFYEQYF
v_call: TRBV27; clone_size: few; cdr3_length: 16; d_call: NA; j_call: TRBJ2-5; cdr3_nt: TGTGCCAGCAGTTTATCGACAGGCGAGTACCAAGAGACCCAGTACTTC; cdr3_aa: CASSLSTGEYQETQYF
v_call: TRBV4-1; clone_size: NA; cdr3_length: 12; d_call: NA; j_call: TRBJ2-7; cdr3_nt: TGCGCCAGCAGCCTTAGTCCCTACGAGCAGTACTTC; cdr3_aa: CASSLSPYEQYF
v_call: TRBV6-5; clone_size: NA; cdr3_length: 13; d_call: TRBD1; j_call: TRBJ2-2; cdr3_nt: TGTGCCACTCGGGACAGTAACACCGGGGAGCTGTTTTTT; cdr3_aa: CATRDSNTGELFF
v_call: TRBV19; clone_size: NA; cdr3_length: 15; d_call: TRBD1; j_call: TRBJ1-4; cdr3_nt: TGTGCCAGTAGTATGGGACAGGGGGAGGATGAAAAACTGTTTTTT; cdr3_aa: CASSMGQGEDEKLFF
v_call: TRBV3-1/TRBV3-2; clone_size: NA; cdr3_length: 13; d_call: NA; j_call: TRBJ1-3; cdr3_nt: TGTGCCAGCAGCCGACCCAGGGGAAACACCATATATTTT; cdr3_aa: CASSRPRGNTIYF
v_call: TRBV5-4; clone_size: NA; cdr3_length: 13; d_call: NA; j_call: TRBJ1-1; cdr3_nt: TGTGCCAGCACCAAGTTAGAGAACACTGAAGCTTTCTTT; cdr3_aa: CASTKLENTEAFF
v_call: TRBV12-3/TRBV12-4; clone_size: NA; cdr3_length: 13; d_call: NA; j_call: TRBJ1-1; cdr3_nt: TGTGCCAGCAGTCGAGGGATGAACACTGAAGCTTTCTTT; cdr3_aa: CASSRGMNTEAFF
v_call: TRBV7-2; clone_size: once; cdr3_length: 16; d_call: TRBD1; j_call: TRBJ1-2; cdr3_nt: TGTGCCAGCAGCCCAACCGAAACGACAGGGGGCTTTGGCTACACCTTC; cdr3_aa: CASSPTETTGGFGYTF
v_call: TRBV4-1; clone_size: NA; cdr3_length: 12; d_call: NA; j_call: TRBJ2-7; cdr3_nt: TGCGCCAGCAGCCAAAGTAGCTACGAGCAGTACTTC; cdr3_aa: CASSQSSYEQYF
v_call: TRBV5-1; clone_size: NA; cdr3_length: 18; d_call: TRBD2; j_call: TRBJ2-1; cdr3_nt: TGCGCCAGCAGCTTGTCGACTAGCGGAGGAGGGGCCTACAATGAGCAGTTCTTC; cdr3_aa: CASSLSTSGGGAYNEQFF
v_call: TRBV2; clone_size: NA; cdr3_length: 12; d_call: NA; j_call: TRBJ2-2; cdr3_nt: TGTGCCAGCAGTCTCAGCACCGGGGAGCTGTTTTTT; cdr3_aa: CASSLSTGELFF
v_call: TRBV10-2; clone_size: NA; cdr3_length: 14; d_call: NA; j_call: TRBJ1-6; cdr3_nt: TGCGCCAGCACCGCCGGGGGGCTGAATTCACCCCTCCACTTT; cdr3_aa: CASTAGGLNSPLHF
v_call: TRBV9; clone_size: NA; cdr3_length: 16; d_call: TRBD2; j_call: TRBJ2-7; cdr3_nt: TGTGCCAGCAGCCTTAGCGGGGCAGGGATAAGGAACGAGCAGTACTTC; cdr3_aa: CASSLSGAGIRNEQYF
v_call: TRBV30; clone_size: few; cdr3_length: 14; d_call: TRBD1; j_call: TRBJ1-6; cdr3_nt: TGTGCCTGGAGTTCCAGGGGGTTCAATTCACCCCTCCACTTT; cdr3_aa: CAWSSRGFNSPLHF
v_call: TRBV28; clone_size: NA; cdr3_length: 15; d_call: TRBD2; j_call: TRBJ2-7; cdr3_nt: TGTGCCAGCAGCCTCCCGGGACTAGCTCAATACGAGCAGTACTTC; cdr3_aa: CASSLPGLAQYEQYF
v_call: TRBV5-1; clone_size: NA; cdr3_length: 15; d_call: NA; j_call: TRBJ1-1; cdr3_nt: TGCGCCAGCAGTTCGTCCTGGGGCCTGAACACTGAAGCTTTCTTT; cdr3_aa: CASSSSWGLNTEAFF
v_call: TRBV2; clone_size: NA; cdr3_length: 16; d_call: NA; j_call: TRBJ2-1; cdr3_nt: TGTGCCAGCAGTGAACTGGCGGGGGCCTCCTACAATGAGCAGTTCTTC; cdr3_aa: CASSELAGASYNEQFF
v_call: TRBV28; clone_size: NA; cdr3_length: 10; d_call: NA; j_call: TRBJ1-2; cdr3_nt: TGTGCCAGCAGTTCTATAGGCTACACCTTC; cdr3_aa: CASSSIGYTF
v_call: TRBV5-1; clone_size: NA; cdr3_length: 13; d_call: NA; j_call: TRBJ1-1; cdr3_nt: TGCGCCAGCAGCTCCCCGGGGGGTATTGAAGCTTTCTTT; cdr3_aa: CASSSPGGIEAFF
v_call: TRBV19; clone_size: once; cdr3_length: 16; d_call: NA; j_call: TRBJ1-2; cdr3_nt: TGTGCCAGTAGTCCCCAGGGCCGTACGGGTAACTATGGCTACACCTTC; cdr3_aa: CASSPQGRTGNYGYTF
v_call: TRBV24-1; clone_size: NA; cdr3_length: 13; d_call: NA; j_call: TRBJ1-2; cdr3_nt: TGTGCCACCAGTGATGAGACTAACTATGGCTACACCTTC; cdr3_aa: CATSDETNYGYTF
v_call: TRBV19; clone_size: NA; cdr3_length: 18; d_call: NA; j_call: TRBJ2-2; cdr3_nt: TGTGCCAGTAGTATAGAGTTCCCCTGGCGGGCGAACACCGGGGAGCTGTTTTTT; cdr3_aa: CASSIEFPWRANTGELFF
v_call: TRBV5-4; clone_size: NA; cdr3_length: 14; d_call: NA; j_call: TRBJ1-1; cdr3_nt: TGTGCCAGCAGCTTGGATGCCAGACTAGCTGAAGCTTTCTTT; cdr3_aa: CASSLDARLAEAFF
v_call: TRBV27; clone_size: once; cdr3_length: 15; d_call: TRBD2; j_call: TRBJ2-1; cdr3_nt: TGTGCCAGCAGTGTCGGGACTAGCGGGAGATCTGAGCAGTTCTTC; cdr3_aa: CASSVGTSGRSEQFF
v_call: TRBV7-9; clone_size: NA; cdr3_length: 16; d_call: NA; j_call: TRBJ1-3; cdr3_nt: TGTGCCAGCAGCTTAGCGAACGGGTACTCTGGAAACACCATATATTTT; cdr3_aa: CASSLANGYSGNTIYF
v_call: TRBV6-5; clone_size: NA; cdr3_length: 13; d_call: NA; j_call: TRBJ1-1; cdr3_nt: TGTGCCAGCAGTTATTGGCTGAACACTGAAGCTTTCTTT; cdr3_aa: CASSYWLNTEAFF
v_call: TRBV9; clone_size: NA; cdr3_length: 14; d_call: TRBD1; j_call: TRBJ1-5; cdr3_nt: TGTGCCAGCAGCGAAACAGGGGGAGGGCAGCCCCAGCATTTT; cdr3_aa: CASSETGGGQPQHF
v_call: TRBV15; clone_size: NA; cdr3_length: 12; d_call: NA; j_call: TRBJ2-7; cdr3_nt: TGTGCCACCAGCCACGGGCGGGACGAGCAGTACTTC; cdr3_aa: CATSHGRDEQYF
v_call: TRBV6-5; clone_size: NA; cdr3_length: 13; d_call: NA; j_call: TRBJ2-3; cdr3_nt: TGTGCCAGCAGATCAACAGGGACAGATACGCAGTATTTT; cdr3_aa: CASRSTGTDTQYF
v_call: TRBV6-5; clone_size: NA; cdr3_length: 15; d_call: TRBD1; j_call: TRBJ1-3; cdr3_nt: TGTGCCAGCAGCGCGACAGGGGACTCTGGAAACACCATATATTTT; cdr3_aa: CASSATGDSGNTIYF
v_call: TRBV6-6; clone_size: NA; cdr3_length: 15; d_call: TRBD2; j_call: TRBJ2-1; cdr3_nt: TGTGCCAGCCGGCTAGCGGGACATCCCAACAATGAGCAGTTCTTC; cdr3_aa: CASRLAGHPNNEQFF
v_call: TRBV28; clone_size: NA; cdr3_length: 13; d_call: NA; j_call: TRBJ2-4; cdr3_nt: TGTGCCAGCAGTTTATGGGAGGGGAACATTCAGTACTTC; cdr3_aa: CASSLWEGNIQYF